These T cell receptor beta chains were read from a single sample in a study of T cell repertoires in cytomegalovirus infection. TCRdb analysed the reads with MiXCR anew, one entry per CDR3 protein. Found here are roughly 310,000 distinct CDR3 sequences, about a sixth of them singletons; the top ten hold 9.5% to 15%. The specimen sequenced was PBMCs. The receptors stem from a human donor in good health (CMV status not recorded). Some clones in this sample may be carry-over from other donors' samples. The CDR3 runs from the conserved cysteine through the conserved F or W. D genes are given only for firm matches. Clone size, where shown, is once, few, many, or a class for clones that have expanded.

clone_size: .; j_call: TRBJ1-5; v_call: TRBV6-5; d_call: .; cdr3_length: 14; cdr3_nt: TGTGCCAGCAGTTATCACAGGGAAGGTCAGCCCCAGCATTTT; cdr3_aa: CASSYHREGQPQHF
clone_size: many; j_call: TRBJ1-2; v_call: TRBV7-2; d_call: .; cdr3_length: 14; cdr3_nt: TGTGCCAGCAGCTTAGAAAAGGGTTTGGTTGGCTACACCTTC; cdr3_aa: CASSLEKGLVGYTF
clone_size: many; j_call: TRBJ1-2; v_call: TRBV7-2; d_call: TRBD1; cdr3_length: 15; cdr3_nt: TGTGCCAGCAGCACCAGCTGGGACAGCTACTATGGCTACACCTTC; cdr3_aa: CASSTSWDSYYGYTF
clone_size: many; j_call: TRBJ1-1; v_call: TRBV7-2; d_call: .; cdr3_length: 13; cdr3_nt: TGTGCCAGCAGCCCCCGGGGGAACACTGAAGCTTTCTTT; cdr3_aa: CASSPRGNTEAFF
clone_size: many; j_call: TRBJ2-1; v_call: TRBV7-9; d_call: .; cdr3_length: 15; cdr3_nt: TGTGCCAGCAGCTTAGCAATGGCAGGGGTCAATGAGCAGTTCTTC; cdr3_aa: CASSLAMAGVNEQFF
clone_size: once; j_call: TRBJ1-2; v_call: TRBV3-1; d_call: .; cdr3_length: 16; cdr3_nt: TGTGCCAGCAGCCAAGATTATCGGGAAGGAGAGGATGGCTACACCTTC; cdr3_aa: CASSQDYREGEDGYTF
clone_size: few; j_call: TRBJ2-3; v_call: TRBV6-1; d_call: .; cdr3_length: 15; cdr3_nt: TGTGCCAGCAATCTACAGGGTGTGGGCACAGATACGCAGTATTTT; cdr3_aa: CASNLQGVGTDTQYF
clone_size: .; j_call: TRBJ2-5; v_call: TRBV11-2; d_call: TRBD1; cdr3_length: 14; cdr3_nt: TGTGCCAGCGGGGACAGGGGGCTTCAAGAGACCCAGTACTTC; cdr3_aa: CASGDRGLQETQYF
clone_size: many; j_call: TRBJ2-5; v_call: TRBV7-2; d_call: .; cdr3_length: 14; cdr3_nt: TGTGCCAGCAGCCCTGCCGGGCTACAAGTGGCCCAGTACTTC; cdr3_aa: CASSPAGLQVAQYF
clone_size: .; j_call: TRBJ1-2; v_call: TRBV6-4; d_call: .; cdr3_length: 14; cdr3_nt: TGTGCCAGCAGTGAGTCCCCAGGTGTAGATGGCTACACCTTC; cdr3_aa: CASSESPGVDGYTF
clone_size: .; j_call: TRBJ2-1; v_call: TRBV12-3/TRBV12-4; d_call: TRBD2; cdr3_length: 16; cdr3_nt: TGTGCCAGCAGGGGTTACGGGACTAGCGGCTACAATGAGCAGTTCTTC; cdr3_aa: CASRGYGTSGYNEQFF
clone_size: .; j_call: TRBJ2-7; v_call: TRBV28; d_call: TRBD2; cdr3_length: 14; cdr3_nt: TGTGCCAGCAGTCCGGGACTAGCATCCTACGAGCAGTACTTC; cdr3_aa: CASSPGLASYEQYF
clone_size: .; j_call: TRBJ1-2; v_call: TRBV9; d_call: .; cdr3_length: 15; cdr3_nt: TGTGCCAGCAGCGTAGTTCGGGGGTCAGGCTATGGCTACACCTTC; cdr3_aa: CASSVVRGSGYGYTF
clone_size: .; j_call: TRBJ2-1; v_call: TRBV20-1; d_call: .; cdr3_length: 12; cdr3_nt: TGCAGTGCTAGAGACTTGGGGAATGAGCAGTTCTTC; cdr3_aa: CSARDLGNEQFF
clone_size: many; j_call: TRBJ2-7; v_call: TRBV7-2; d_call: TRBD1; cdr3_length: 14; cdr3_nt: TGTGCCAGCAGCTCCACGACAGGGCCGCGCGAGCAGTACTTC; cdr3_aa: CASSSTTGPREQYF
clone_size: .; j_call: TRBJ2-7; v_call: TRBV5-4; d_call: .; cdr3_length: 16; cdr3_nt: TGTGCCAGCAGCTTGGGGCAGGGGATGGAGTCCTACGAGCAGTACTTC; cdr3_aa: CASSLGQGMESYEQYF
clone_size: few; j_call: TRBJ2-1; v_call: TRBV7-8; d_call: TRBD2; cdr3_length: 13; cdr3_nt: TGTGCCAGCAGCTTAAGGTCGGCGGGGGGAGGTCACTTC; cdr3_aa: CASSLRSAGGGHF
clone_size: many; j_call: TRBJ2-3; v_call: TRBV7-2; d_call: .; cdr3_length: 15; cdr3_nt: TGTGCCAGCAGCTCAACAGGACAGCTCACAGATACGCAGTATTTT; cdr3_aa: CASSSTGQLTDTQYF
clone_size: many; j_call: TRBJ2-6; v_call: TRBV12-3/TRBV12-4; d_call: .; cdr3_length: 15; cdr3_nt: TGTGCCAGCAGTCTACGAATCTCTGGGGCCAACGTCCTGACTTTC; cdr3_aa: CASSLRISGANVLTF
clone_size: many; j_call: TRBJ1-6; v_call: TRBV7-9; d_call: .; cdr3_length: 15; cdr3_nt: TGTGCCAGCAGCTTAAAGGGACGAAGTAATTCACCCCTCCACTTT; cdr3_aa: CASSLKGRSNSPLHF
clone_size: few; j_call: TRBJ2-3; v_call: TRBV20-1; d_call: .; cdr3_length: 12; cdr3_nt: TGCAGTGCTAGAGATCCTGGGGATACGCAGTATTTT; cdr3_aa: CSARDPGDTQYF
clone_size: many; j_call: TRBJ1-3; v_call: TRBV7-2; d_call: .; cdr3_length: 17; cdr3_nt: TGTGCCAGCAGCTTACCCAGGACAGCTAACTCTGGAAACACCATATATTTT; cdr3_aa: CASSLPRTANSGNTIYF
clone_size: .; j_call: TRBJ2-2; v_call: TRBV2; d_call: TRBD1; cdr3_length: 17; cdr3_nt: TGTGCCAGCAGTGACCTGGGACAGGGGGTAAATACCGGGGAGCTGTTTTTT; cdr3_aa: CASSDLGQGVNTGELFF
clone_size: .; j_call: TRBJ2-2; v_call: TRBV29-1; d_call: .; cdr3_length: 14; cdr3_nt: TGCAGCGTTGAAGCCAGCGCTAACACCGGGGAGCTGTTTTTT; cdr3_aa: CSVEASANTGELFF
clone_size: .; j_call: TRBJ1-1; v_call: TRBV20-1; d_call: .; cdr3_length: 14; cdr3_nt: TGCAGTGCTAGAACGGCAGGGGTTGGAACTGAAGCTTTCTTT; cdr3_aa: CSARTAGVGTEAFF
clone_size: many; j_call: TRBJ2-1; v_call: TRBV5-1; d_call: TRBD1; cdr3_length: 14; cdr3_nt: TGCGCCAGCAGTCTGACAGGGGCCGACAATGAGCAGTTCTTC; cdr3_aa: CASSLTGADNEQFF
clone_size: few; j_call: TRBJ1-6; v_call: TRBV4-2; d_call: TRBD1; cdr3_length: 15; cdr3_nt: TGTGCCAGCAGCCAAGTTCCTGGGACAGTGTCACCCCTCCACTTT; cdr3_aa: CASSQVPGTVSPLHF
clone_size: few; j_call: TRBJ1-1; v_call: TRBV29-1; d_call: .; cdr3_length: 15; cdr3_nt: TGCAGCGTCCAAACCGTGGGGCAGGAGGACACTGAAGCTTTCTTT; cdr3_aa: CSVQTVGQEDTEAFF
clone_size: few; j_call: TRBJ1-2; v_call: TRBV20-1; d_call: TRBD1; cdr3_length: 14; cdr3_nt: TGCAGTGCTAGGGGGGACAGGGGCTACTATGGCTACACCTTC; cdr3_aa: CSARGDRGYYGYTF
clone_size: .; j_call: TRBJ2-1; v_call: TRBV28; d_call: TRBD2; cdr3_length: 16; cdr3_nt: TGTGCCAGCGAGGGGCTAGCGGGGCCTAAGGGGAATGAGCAGTTCTTC; cdr3_aa: CASEGLAGPKGNEQFF
clone_size: few; j_call: TRBJ2-5; v_call: TRBV20-1; d_call: TRBD2; cdr3_length: 18; cdr3_nt: TGCAGTGCCCTGGGGCTAGCGGGGGCCACAGCGAAACAAGAGACCCAGTACTTC; cdr3_aa: CSALGLAGATAKQETQYF
clone_size: .; j_call: TRBJ1-2; v_call: TRBV2; d_call: TRBD1; cdr3_length: 14; cdr3_nt: TGTGCCAGCAGGGACAGGGGCCTTAACTATGGCTACACCTTC; cdr3_aa: CASRDRGLNYGYTF
clone_size: few; j_call: TRBJ2-1; v_call: TRBV3-1; d_call: .; cdr3_length: 14; cdr3_nt: TGTGCCAGCAGCCTAACTGACAGTTTGAATGAGCAGTTCTTC; cdr3_aa: CASSLTDSLNEQFF
clone_size: many; j_call: TRBJ1-1; v_call: TRBV7-6; d_call: TRBD1; cdr3_length: 14; cdr3_nt: TGTGCCAGCAGCTCCGGACAGGTGAACACTGAAGCTTTCTTT; cdr3_aa: CASSSGQVNTEAFF
clone_size: many; j_call: TRBJ2-5; v_call: TRBV7-3; d_call: TRBD1; cdr3_length: 13; cdr3_nt: TGTGCCAGCAGCCTAGGGGGCATGGAGACCCAGTACTTC; cdr3_aa: CASSLGGMETQYF
clone_size: few; j_call: TRBJ1-6; v_call: TRBV20-1; d_call: TRBD1; cdr3_length: 14; cdr3_nt: TGCAGTGCGACAGGAGACAGGGAGAATTCACCCCTCCACTTT; cdr3_aa: CSATGDRENSPLHF
clone_size: .; j_call: TRBJ2-5; v_call: TRBV20-1; d_call: TRBD1; cdr3_length: 14; cdr3_nt: TGCAGTTTCTCGCCGGGACAGGGGACGGAGACCCAGTACTTC; cdr3_aa: CSFSPGQGTETQYF
clone_size: once; j_call: TRBJ2-1; v_call: TRBV5-1; d_call: .; cdr3_length: 13; cdr3_nt: TGCGCCAGCGTACCGGACGGAAACAATGAGCAGTTCTTC; cdr3_aa: CASVPDGNNEQFF
clone_size: few; j_call: TRBJ1-3; v_call: TRBV12-5; d_call: .; cdr3_length: 15; cdr3_nt: TGTGCTAGTGGTTTGACAGTTCTCTCTGGAAACACCATATATTTT; cdr3_aa: CASGLTVLSGNTIYF
clone_size: .; j_call: TRBJ2-7; v_call: TRBV20-1; d_call: TRBD1; cdr3_length: 15; cdr3_nt: TGCAGTGCTCGCCCCGGGACAGGAACTTCAGGCGAGCAGTACTTC; cdr3_aa: CSARPGTGTSGEQYF